The clone carrying this TCR beta chain occurred once. Source study methods: Amplifying reference gene primers gave estimates of nucleated cell counts. The protocol was immunoSEQ multiplex PCR, while the TCRdb copy is restricted to in-frame clones and leaves out a portion. Clone size and V and J calls were adopted from that table, with D and trimming inferred from the DNA. The sample has 90,000 or so clones, roughly 87% seen once; the top ten hold approximately 3.9%. This sample stems from a study of blood T cell repertoires in COVID-19. Study at large: The United States, Italy and Spain supplied acute and convalescent COVID-19 samples. PBMCs, B-cell-depleted T cells, or T cells provided the cDNA or gDNA that made up the material.

The ends were cut back, 0 bases at V and 8 bases at J, with 14 bases in the middle. CDR3 length: 14 residues. The germline V gene has CDR1 SGDLS and CDR2 YYNGEE. Sequenced: peripheral blood. The receptor was derived from a man between 60 and 70 years old with acute or convalescent COVID-19. The V gene is TRBV9, the J gene TRBJ1-2; perhaps TRBD1 as D (5 bases). The CDR3, as DNA: TGTGCCAGCAGCGTAGAGGGACTCGGTGGAGGCTACACCTTC. Its protein product is CASSVEGLGGGYTF. Based on the CDR3 plus reference TRBV9 and TRBJ1-2, the full variable domain is DSGVTQTPKHLITATGQRVTLRCSPRSGDLSVYWYQQSLDQGLQFLIQYYNGEERAKGNILERFSAQQFPDLHSELNLSSLELGDSALYFCASSVEGLGGGYTFGSGTRLTVV.